The sequence of this TCR beta chain was determined in a study of T-cell reconstitution after alpha-beta-depleted transplantation in children. This clonotype came up a few times. Its antigen is unknown. The TCRbeta library incorporated unique molecular identifiers. Each CDR3 protein is one row after TCRdb ran MiXCR on the PCR reads. Of under 850,000 distinct CDR3 sequences in the sample, approximately 14% are singletons; the top ten hold roughly 0.77%. General study findings and limits: As was reported, about two months after transplant, alpha-beta T cells came from several hundred expanded graft clones. Among T cells one year after transplant, newly produced cells accounted for most counts and diversity.

CDR1 is SEHNR and CDR2 is FQNEAQ in the germline V gene (reference sequence). The ends were cut back, 1 base at V and 3 bases at J, with 13 bases in the middle. The CDR3 is made up of 15 amino acids. This sequence originates from a girl between 2 and 10 years old with congenital amegakaryocytic thrombocytopenia, due to receive a stem cell transplant. This specimen was PBMCs, taken before TCRalphabeta/CD19-depleted stem cell transplant. V is TRBV7-9 and J is TRBJ2-7; perhaps TRBD1 as D (7 bases). In DNA form, the CDR3 reads TGTGCCAGCAGCTTAGGCGGGACAGTCCTCTACGAGCAGTACTTC. This translates into CASSLGGTVLYEQYF.